Given below is one T cell receptor beta chain in context. Its antigen is not identified. Germline loops: CDR1 SEHNR, CDR2 FQNEAQ (reference sequence). The CDR3 length is 13 residues. J lost 8 bases, V lost 5 bases, and 2 bases had no gene match. These data belong to a study of cytomegalovirus exposure and HLA in healthy donors. The study's findings and limits: In a later analysis, CMV-associated beta chains were mostly HLA-associated, it appeared.

13 Jbeta primers and 60 Vbeta primers were used for the PCR. Data came from immunoSEQ multiplex PCR; TCRdb stores just in-frame clones and leaves some out. The data hold 55,000 to 85,000 clones, with approximately 60% observed a single time. This chain joins TRBV7-9 and TRBJ1-4; TRBD1 aligns across 10 bases. Sequencing was done on a sample of PBMCs. The clonotype comes from a woman between 45 and 65 years old in good health and CMV-seronegative. Here the CDR3 reads CASSDRGPEKLFF. CDR3 DNA sequence: TGTGCCAGCAGCGACAGGGGGCCCGAAAAACTGTTTTTT.